Included here is one T cell receptor beta chain sequence, with context. This sample stems from a study of blood T cell repertoires in COVID-19. Study information: Italy, Spain and the United States were the sources of the convalescent and acute COVID-19 samples.

Individuals drawn from 24 US areas were roughly 18 to 100 years old. Participants reported their clinical history, and cohort assignment relied on those reports. This CDR3 has 15 amino acids. Germline V gene lookup returns CDR1 MDHEN and CDR2 SYDVKM. Trimming removed 6 bases at V and 5 bases at J, with 17 bases between. Sequencing was performed with immunoSEQ multiplex PCR; in TCRdb, only in-frame clones are kept and a portion is missing. The sample records over 350,000 clones, 88% being singletons. The clonotype originates from a woman aged 18-29 years who had recovered from COVID-19. The chain combines TRBV28 with TRBJ1-5; a weak D match, TRBD1 (6 bases). Sequenced sample: PBMCs or T cells enriched from blood (not recorded which). The DNA for the CDR3 is TGTGCCAGCAGCCTCCAAGTGGGGGCCGATCAGCCCCAGCATTTT. This sequence encodes CASSLQVGADQPQHF.